This TCR beta chain was sequenced in a study of T cell clones after liver transplantation. As for the study in general: Immunosuppression withdrawal was tried within 2 years after liver transplantation in this trial. TCRbeta sequencing after a pre-transplant mixed lymphocyte reaction identified graft-donor-reactive clones, later tracked in post-transplant blood. Without induction therapy, subjects received standard immunosuppression until 12-24 months post-transplant.

After removal of 6 bases from V and 0 bases from J, the junction contained 6 bases not matched to a gene. CDR1 MDHEN and CDR2 SYDVKM come from the germline V gene. The CDR3 totals 15 residues. The protocol was immunoSEQ multiplex PCR, while the TCRdb copy is restricted to in-frame clones and leaves out a portion. The data contain tens of thousands of clones, more than 85% of them seen just once; the ten biggest clones take up roughly 0.9%. The chain recombines TRBV28 with TRBJ2-3; 7 bases are a match to TRBD1. The sample here was CD4+ T cells from blood, taken less than 28 months after liver transplant. The TCR comes from a human patient who received a liver transplant. Some of the T cells may derive from the graft donor. The DNA of the CDR3 is TGTGCCAGCAGCCTTGCACAGGGGAGCACAGATACGCAGTATTTT. It encodes CASSLAQGSTDTQYF.